The 11 T cell receptor beta chains presented below share a single source sample, sequenced in a study of cytomegalovirus exposure and HLA in healthy donors. It was with 60 Vbeta and 13 Jbeta primers that the PCR ran. Using immunoSEQ multiplex PCR, the repertoire was profiled, and TCRdb retains in-frame clones only, with some absent. The sample lists about 270,000 clones, roughly 70% occurring once. The sample was PBMCs. These receptors were taken from a female donor in good health and CMV-seronegative.

The chain has TRBV5-1 and TRBJ1-2; the D is unclear. The germline V gene encodes CDR1 SGHRS and CDR2 YFSETQ. This CDR3 spans 13 amino acids. V lost 4 bases, J lost 8 bases, and 15 bases lay in between. CDR3 residues: CASSRSGKRGYTF. CDR3 DNA: TGCGCCAGCAGCCGGTCCGGGAAAAGGGGCTACACCTTC.

V is TRBV5-1 and J is TRBJ2-5; 12 nucleotides agree with TRBD2. The DNA end lines up better with TRBJ2-7; the J call may be wrong. Germline V lookup: CDR1 SGHRS, CDR2 YFSETQ. The CDR3 runs to 14 residues. The CDR3 nucleotides are TGCGCCAGCAGCTTGACTAGCGGGGGGTACGAGCAGTACTTC. Amino acids: CASSLTSGGYEQYF.

J is TRBJ2-3 and V is TRBV27; 9 bases are shared with TRBD2. The CDR3 is 15 residues long. V trimming: 4 bases; J trimming: 1 base; junction bases outside the gene matches: 3. Germline-derived CDR1 and CDR2 are MNHEY and SMNVEV (reference sequence). The DNA of the CDR3 is TGTGCCAGCAGTTCCCGACTAGCGGGCACAGATACGCAGTATTTT. It is translated as CASSSRLAGTDTQYF.

This clone has just a few counts. The rearrangement links TRBV13 to TRBJ1-4; TRBD1 matches at 10 bases. Germline V gene sequence: CDR1 PRHDT, CDR2 FYEKMQ (reference sequence). This CDR3 is built from 17 residues. With V trimmed by 0 bases and J by 5 bases, 6 bases remained unmatched. Here the CDR3 reads CASSLGLKGQGNEKLFF. In nucleotides, the CDR3 is TGTGCCAGCAGCTTAGGCCTAAAGGGACAGGGGAATGAAAAACTGTTTTTT.

The chain links TRBV27 to TRBJ1-4, with 7 bases matching TRBD1. With 3 bases clipped from V and 2 bases from J, the junction kept 3 bases outside the gene matches. This CDR3 region has 15 residues. CDR1 is MNHEY and CDR2 is SMNVEV in the germline V gene (reference sequence). The CDR3 loop is CASSFAGQTNEKLFF. The CDR3, as DNA: TGTGCCAGCAGTTTTGCGGGACAGACTAATGAAAAACTGTTTTTT.

The V gene is TRBV19, the J gene TRBJ2-5; no reliable D call. The V gene lost 1 base and the J gene lost 5 bases, with 2 bases spanning the gap. The CDR3 has 11 amino acids. Germline V gives CDR1 LNHDA, CDR2 SQIVND (reference sequence). The CDR3 region has the DNA TGTGCCAGTAGTATAGCTGAGACCCAGTACTTC. Residues: CASSIAETQYF.

The V call is TRBV28, the J call TRBJ1-1, with 7 positions matching TRBD1. V was pared by 5 bases and J by 4 bases, with 1 base of the junction left unmatched. The germline V gene has CDR1 MDHEN and CDR2 SYDVKM. The CDR3 has 12 residues. For the CDR3, the DNA is TGTGCCAGCAGTAACAGGGGCACTGAAGCTTTCTTT. Translating it yields CASSNRGTEAFF.

The gene calls are TRBV5-4 and TRBJ1-1, with TRBD1 identical over 7 bases. This CDR3 has 13 amino acids. Unmatched junction bases numbered 7, after V lost 2 bases and J lost 9 bases. Germline values: CDR1 SGHNT, CDR2 YYREEE (reference sequence). The CDR3 reads CASSLTRDSQAFF. The CDR3 DNA is TGTGCCAGCAGCTTAACACGGGACAGTCAAGCTTTCTTT.

The V call is TRBV5-8, the J call TRBJ1-1; 11 bases agree with TRBD1. After removal of 3 bases from V and 11 bases from J, the junction contained 9 bases not matched to a gene. CDR3 length: 14 amino acids. The V gene's germline CDR1 is SGHTS and CDR2 YDEGEE. CDR3 loop: CASSSNGQGARAFF. The CDR3 DNA reads as TGTGCCAGCAGCTCGAACGGACAGGGGGCTCGGGCTTTCTTT.

The chain links TRBV6-1 to TRBJ1-1; the D gene is possibly TRBD1 (6 bases). The CDR3 covers 15 residues. Germline V gene sequence: CDR1 MNHNS, CDR2 SASEGT. Trimming left V 0 bases short and J 5 bases short, with 13 bases between. The CDR3 coding sequence is TGTGCCAGCAGTGAAGCGCGGGGGCTGGGGACTGAAGCTTTCTTT. This gives the protein CASSEARGLGTEAFF.

The rearrangement joins TRBV6-6 to TRBJ2-2, with 15 bases identical to TRBD2. Germline assignment: CDR1 MNHNY and CDR2 SVGAGI (reference sequence). V shed 6 bases, J shed 7 bases, and the junction held 3 bases outside the gene matches. The CDR3 is 15 residues long. The CDR3 DNA sequence: TGTGCCAGCAGACCGGGACTAGCGGGAGGCGGGGAGCTGTTTTTT. It specifies CASRPGLAGGGELFF.